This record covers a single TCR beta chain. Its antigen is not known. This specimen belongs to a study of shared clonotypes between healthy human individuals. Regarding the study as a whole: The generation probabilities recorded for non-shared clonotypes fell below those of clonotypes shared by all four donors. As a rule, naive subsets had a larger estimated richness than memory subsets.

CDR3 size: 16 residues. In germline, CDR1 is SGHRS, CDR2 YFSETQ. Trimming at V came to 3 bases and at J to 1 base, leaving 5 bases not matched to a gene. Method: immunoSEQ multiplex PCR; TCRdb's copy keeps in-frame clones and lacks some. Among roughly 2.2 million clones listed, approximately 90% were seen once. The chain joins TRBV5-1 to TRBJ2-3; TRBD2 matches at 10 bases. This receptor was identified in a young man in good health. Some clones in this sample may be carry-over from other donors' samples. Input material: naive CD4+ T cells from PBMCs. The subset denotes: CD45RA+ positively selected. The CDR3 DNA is TGCGCCAGCAGCTCGGGTGGGACTAGCGGCACAGATACGCAGTATTTT. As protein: CASSSGGTSGTDTQYF.